This TCR beta chain comes out of a study of graft-versus-host responses after intestinal transplantation (dated by TCRdb to about 2021). About the full investigation: Multivisceral, liver-intestinal, or isolated intestinal transplants were received by the recipients. Every recipient was given anti-thymocyte globulin induction, then maintenance tacrolimus and steroids for 3 to 4 years. After intestinal transplantation, graft-versus-host and host-versus-graft alloreactive T cell clones in the graft, circulation and bone marrow were tracked using bulk TCR-beta CDR3 sequencing. Alloreactive clones were identified by sequencing pre-transplant mixed lymphocyte reaction products and comparing them with unstimulated pre-transplant donor and recipient T cells. A cohort of about 25 intestinal transplant recipients, including one retransplant, was enrolled, and a few patients lacking pretransplant specimens were excluded. Donor T cell macrochimerism was defined as a peak of at least 4% donor T cells among recipient peripheral blood mononuclear cells. Instead of going to the commercial service, samples from a few later patients were sequenced in-house on an Illumina MiSeq and processed with MiXCR. General study outcomes and caveats: Conclusions were limited by the relatively low number and heterogeneity of intestinal transplant patients. Patients with donor T cell macrochimerism had high GvH to HvG T cell clonal ratios in their allografts. GvH clones were detected in recipient bone marrow, and some appeared earlier in ileal mucosa or blood, consistent with an intestinal mucosal origin. Early after transplant, peak levels of circulating GvH clones were associated with declines in HvG clones.

Library creation used the immunoSEQ multiplex PCR assay. In most patients, genomic DNA was isolated using the Qiagen DNeasy Blood and Tissue Kit and sent frozen to Adaptive Biotechnologies for TCR sequencing. For most patients, genomic DNA was subjected to high-throughput TCR-beta CDR3 sequencing by Adaptive Biotechnologies. The authors processed their data as follows. Adaptive's ImmunoSEQ software was the source of the TCR sequencing data for 15 to 20 patients, while a few other patients were processed with MiXCR and VDJtools. CD4 versus CD8 sorting errors were corrected by removing sequences found in both subsets at a frequency ratio below 5:1. CDR3 nucleotide sequences shared by donor and recipient were removed because the origin of these sequences could not be assigned. To count as alloreactive, a clone needed at least 2-fold expansion over unstimulated cells and a minimum CFSE-low frequency of 0.002% (template counts) or 0.001% (read counts). A clone was considered mappable if detected in the sequenced pre-transplant spleen, lymph node, or MLR CFSE-low populations of the donor or recipient. The cumulative frequency of alloreactive clones was calculated as a percentage of all sequences, weighted by copy number. This immuneACCESS table, as held by TCRdb, lists in-frame sequences with V and J called but not all clones. Of the missing ones, under half trace to an unresolved V gene in checked studies; the others have no known cause. V and J calls and clone size are copied from that table; D and trimming were computed from the DNA. Counted in this sample were about 59,000 clones; 90% to 95% of them appeared once. Clones ranked in the top ten supply 0.38% of the sample.

A remark on this clone: Its binding antigen is unknown. No clone much larger than this one lies a single base away; base qualities are absent.

This specimen's time point label, per the study, means: cells obtained before transplantation from donor or recipient. CD3+CD4+ and CD3+CD8+ populations were FACS-sorted from unstimulated pre-transplant donor and recipient cells taken from spleen or lymph nodes. V and J are truncated by 10 bases and 6 bases respectively, leaving an intervening sequence of 22 bases. Including cysteine and phenylalanine, the CDR3 has 15 amino acids. This entry keeps only the CDR3 DNA: 45 bases, framed from base 1. According to the germline V gene, CDR1 reads MNHEY and CDR2 reads SVGAGI. The TCR was taken from a human donor who was the organ donor for an intestinal transplant. The source material was unstimulated CD4+ T cells sorted from spleen or lymph node cells, sampled before transplant. This chain is built from TRBV6-5 and TRBJ1-5; TRBD1 is a possible D gene, resting on 5 matching bases. The DNA sequence follows: TGTGCCACAGCAGTTCAAGGAGGGGTTGGTCAGCCCCAGCATTTT. Translation gives CATAVQGGVGQPQHF.